This T cell receptor (beta chain) was found in a study of identical twins. Each cDNA held unique molecular identifiers, and template switching gave it a universal primer site. TCRdb independently ran MiXCR on the 5' RACE reads; one entry per CDR3 protein. The sample contains about 290,000 distinct CDR3 sequences, more than 8% of which appear only once. This CDR3 is 19 amino acids long. After removal of 1 base from V and 0 bases from J, the junction contained 15 bases not matched to a gene. CDR1 is DFQATT and CDR2 is SNEGSKA in the germline V gene (reference sequence). In this sample, this clonotype turned up many times. What it binds is unknown. Overall study results and limits: Twins showed weaker excess sharing in their beta out-of-frame sequences. Within twin pairs, the out-of-frame alpha sequences they shared showed excess low generation probability.

These data were also reused for a study on yellow fever vaccine responses in identical twins.

The J gene is TRBJ2-5, the V gene TRBV20-1, with 9 bases aligning to TRBD2. This clonotype was obtained from a woman aged 18-29 years in good health. The sample consisted of CD8+ T cells sorted from blood. Written as DNA, the CDR3 is TGCAGTGCTAGAGTATTCAGTAAGGGACTAGCCGCCCACCAAGAGACCCAGTACTTC. This translates into CSARVFSKGLAAHQETQYF.